This is a list of T cell receptor beta chains from one sample in a study of cytomegalovirus exposure and HLA in healthy donors. Profiling relied on immunoSEQ multiplex PCR, and the TCRdb table lists in-frame clones only, not all of them. The table lists some 170,000 clones, about 86% of them singletons. Source material: PBMCs. The receptor source for this set is a woman aged 30 to 39 in good health and CMV-seronegative. CDR3s include the opening cysteine and the closing phenylalanine or tryptophan. Some rows mark clone size as missing; the rest say once, few, many or name a class of expanded clone.

clone size	V gene	J gene	CDR3 protein
.	TRBV18	TRBJ1-1	CASSPLPSGSTRSNTEAFF
once	TRBV7-9	TRBJ1-2	CASSPGQSYGYTF
.	TRBV27	TRBJ1-3	CASSLSGQYGNTIYF
.	TRBV5-8	TRBJ1-1	CASSLGGTGGKNTEAFF
.	TRBV6-5	TRBJ2-7	CASRNLDSHEQYF
.	TRBV7-6	TRBJ2-7	CASSLTGSSYEQYF
.	TRBV27	TRBJ1-5	CASSLSRQNQPQHF
.	TRBV29-1	TRBJ2-2	CSVDSGELFF
.	TRBV5-1	TRBJ2-1	CASRLSSGGSNEQFF
.	TRBV5-1	TRBJ2-1	CASSPYRGSSSYNEQFF
.	TRBV5-1	TRBJ2-3	CASSLGAGGPLADTQYF
.	TRBV5-6	TRBJ2-1	CASSDEPRGTGYNEQFF
.	TRBV9	TRBJ2-3	CASSVTMRGGFSDTQYF
.	TRBV7-9	TRBJ1-2	CASSLGVNYGYTF
.	TRBV18	TRBJ2-7	CASSPATGDYEQYF
.	TRBV30	TRBJ2-3	CAWSVSPPADTQYF
.	TRBV10-2	TRBJ1-5	CASSESGARGHQPQHF
.	TRBV2	TRBJ1-5	CASRDQGNGQPQHF
.	TRBV5-1	TRBJ2-3	CASSWDLNRGRDTDTQYF
.	TRBV7-9	TRBJ1-1	CASSLNKNTEAFF
.	TRBV6-5	TRBJ1-2	CASSYGQEEYGYTF
.	TRBV9	TRBJ2-3	CASSKFTSGGAGDTQYF
.	TRBV7-2	TRBJ1-4	CASSSGQGTEKLFF
few	TRBV6-6	TRBJ2-7	CASSFQGQGTDEQYF
.	TRBV14	TRBJ2-1	CASSLTGADEQFF
.	TRBV6-5	TRBJ1-4	CASSYVRGSEKLFF